This TCR beta chain was documented in a study of T cell responses to AZD1222 COVID-19 vaccine. Background on the study: Second-dose intervals of approximately 4 or approximately 12 weeks were pooled.

This CDR3 contains 14 residues. Germline V lookup: CDR1 SGHTA, CDR2 FQGNSA. Trimming cost V 2 bases and J 7 bases, with 13 bases left between them. Generated by immunoSEQ multiplex PCR, the TCRdb table keeps only in-frame clones and is missing some. The sample lists about 130,000 clones; 88% were seen once. Overall study findings and caveats: Donor demographics were predominantly white British with a female majority; clonal diversity may be underestimated. Spike regions recognized by vaccine-associated CD4 TCRs spanned the protein, led by 160-218 and 743-854.

A remark on this clone: Its antigen is as yet unknown.

The chain recombines TRBV7-2 with TRBJ2-3, with D hard to call. This clonotype originated in an adult in good health. The sample in question was peripheral blood, obtained on day 0 of AZD1222 vaccination. The CDR3, as DNA: TGTGCCAGCAGCTTATTCTTCTCCTCAAATACGCAGTATTTT. Its protein product is CASSLFFSSNTQYF. Full variable domain (missing parts from reference TRBV7-2 and TRBJ2-3): GAGVSQSPSNKVTEKGKDVELRCDPISGHTALYWYRQSLGQGLEFLIYFQGNSAPDKSGLPSDRFSAERTGGSVSTLTIQRTQQEDSAVYLCASSLFFSSNTQYFGPGTRLTVL.